This TCR beta chain was found in a study of cytotoxic CD8 clonotypes in ibrutinib-treated CLL. Overall study findings and caveats: Before falling back toward baseline at progression, clonality had risen at the time of ibrutinib response.

V dropped 6 bases and J dropped 3; count of bases not matched to a gene: 6. CDR1 MNHNY and CDR2 SVGAGI come from the germline V gene (reference sequence). CDR3 length: 14 residues. This table comes from immunoSEQ multiplex PCR, and its TCRdb copy is limited to in-frame clones, with some not included. The sample contains about 19,000 clones, roughly 80% of which appear only once. Points on this clone: Its matching antigen is unknown.

This specimen consisted of PBMCs, obtained before ibrutinib treatment. J is TRBJ2-7 and V is TRBV6-6; TRBD1 agrees at 9 bases. This clonotype originated in a human donor with chronic lymphocytic leukemia. The CDR3 region is CASSSRQGGYEQYF. The CDR3 DNA follows: TGTGCCAGCAGCTCCCGACAGGGGGGCTACGAGCAGTACTTC.